This T cell receptor (beta chain) emerged from a study of cytomegalovirus exposure and HLA in healthy donors. As for the study in general: An early release of data contained 75 million to 100 million unique TCRs, which came from HLA-typed donors. The study, taken as a whole, reports: A later analysis reportedly found that, within productive TCRs, an Asian-associated ancestry cluster had fewer N-insertions than the mean observed across the approximately 660 donors. The study flagged some 170 TCR beta chains as cytomegalovirus-associated. Most sequenced TCRs were rare (though some public TCRs occurred in many donors).

There are 15 residues in the CDR3. V lost 7 bases to trimming and J lost 2 bases, with 17 bases between them. From germline, CDR1 is MNHEY and CDR2 SMNVEV (reference sequence). PCR employed 60 Vbeta and 13 Jbeta primers. Measured with immunoSEQ multiplex PCR; TCRdb has only the in-frame clones, and not every one. The sample lists about 160,000 clones, around four fifths occurring once. About this clone itself: Its specificity is not known.

Sequences were obtained from PBMCs. This receptor was obtained from a girl aged 2 to 9 in good health and CMV-seropositive. The chain uses TRBV27 and TRBJ1-2; weak D call: TRBD1 (5 bases). The CDR3 protein is CASMGGNEWNYGYTF. The CDR3 DNA sequence: TGTGCCAGCATGGGGGGGAACGAGTGGAACTATGGCTACACCTTC.